These 16 T cell receptor beta chains were sequenced from one sample in a study of T-cell reconstitution after alpha-beta-depleted transplantation in children. TCRbeta library construction was performed incorporating unique molecular identifiers. TCRdb reprocessed the PCR reads via MiXCR and lists one record per CDR3 protein. The data contain 190,000 or so distinct CDR3 sequences, less than 8% of them singletons. The input for sequencing was PBMCs from the stem cell graft donor, taken from the stem cell graft. The origin of the receptors is a human donor who donated a stem cell graft to a child with Wiskott-Aldrich syndrome.

Many counts were recorded for this clonotype. The gene calls are TRBV20-1 and TRBJ2-3; 7 bases match TRBD2. Per germline, CDR1 DFQATT and CDR2 SNEGSKA (reference sequence). There are 14 residues in the CDR3. With V trimmed by 0 bases and J by 5 bases, 5 bases remained unmatched. Written as DNA, the CDR3 is TGCAGTGCTAGAGATTCGGGGGGTCTAGATACGCAGTATTTT. Translated: CSARDSGGLDTQYF.

This clonotype was observed at least ten times. This sequence joins TRBV20-1 and TRBJ1-3; D remains ambiguous. V dropped 5 bases and J dropped 7 bases, with 9 bases sitting between them. The CDR3 is 11 residues long. Per the germline V gene, CDR1 is DFQATT and CDR2 is SNEGSKA (reference sequence). The CDR3 DNA is TGCAGTGCTCCCTTCGGCAACACCATATATTTT. The encoded protein is CSAPFGNTIYF.

This clonotype has ten or more counts. This chain connects TRBV20-1 to TRBJ1-1; TRBD1 agrees at 8 bases. Germline CDR1 reads DFQATT; CDR2 reads SNEGSKA (reference sequence). The CDR3 has 10 residues. V shed 5 bases and J 11 bases; nucleotides not matched to a gene: 4. The CDR3 DNA follows: TGCAGTGCTCGACAGGGGTTGGCTTTCTTT. Encoded protein: CSARQGLAFF.

This clonotype was seen a handful of times. V is TRBV9 and J is TRBJ2-1, with TRBD2 matching 10 bases. Germline CDR1 is SGDLS and CDR2 is YYNGEE. This CDR3 comprises 18 residues. J lost 6 bases, V lost 3 bases, and 15 bases had no gene match. CDR3 in DNA: TGTGCCAGCAGCGGAGGGGCAGCGGGAGGGTCAGTCAGCAATGAGCAGTTCTTC. This translates into CASSGGAAGGSVSNEQFF.

In its sample, this clonotype was seen many times. The V gene is TRBV10-3, the J gene TRBJ2-1; 8 bases match TRBD1. There are 15 residues in the CDR3. CDR1 ENHRY and CDR2 SYGVKD come from the germline V gene. With 6 bases clipped from V and 6 bases from J, the junction kept 10 bases outside the gene matches. The CDR3 DNA follows: TGTGCCATCAGCCGCGACAGGGGTGGTAGCAATGAGCAGTTCTTC. Its translation is CAISRDRGGSNEQFF.

Ten or more counts support this clonotype. The V gene is TRBV7-2, the J gene TRBJ1-6, with D possibly TRBD1 on 5 matching bases. Looked up from germline, CDR1 is SGHTA and CDR2 is FQGNSA. There are 13 residues in the CDR3. Trimming took off 5 bases at V and 9 bases at J, with 11 bases between the two ends. The DNA of the CDR3 is TGTGCCAGCAGCGTTGACAGAATTTCACCCCTCCACTTT. Protein sequence: CASSVDRISPLHF.

This clonotype was found many times. This chain joins TRBV7-2 and TRBJ2-5, with 7 bases identical to TRBD2. Per germline, CDR1 SGHTA and CDR2 FQGNSA. The CDR3 runs to 14 residues. J gave up 3 bases and V 1 base, and 2 bases lay outside the gene matches. The DNA of the CDR3 is TGTGCCAGCAGCTTAGGGACTAGAAAAGAGACCCAGTACTTC. It is translated as CASSLGTRKETQYF.

This chain joins TRBV19 and TRBJ2-7; D possibly corresponds to TRBD1 (5 bases). V lost 6 bases and J lost 2, with 11 bases in between. This CDR3 comprises 13 residues. In germline, CDR1 is LNHDA, CDR2 SQIVND (reference sequence). This CDR3 is CASRGQGAYEQYF. In DNA form, the CDR3 reads TGTGCCAGTAGAGGGCAGGGTGCCTACGAGCAGTACTTC.

This chain links TRBV24-1 with TRBJ2-5, with 8 bases identical to TRBD1. Trimming at V came to 3 bases and at J to 4 bases, leaving 6 bases not matched to a gene. The CDR3 is 15 residues long. Germline-derived CDR1 and CDR2 are KGHDR and SFDVKD. CDR3 residues: CATSDTLTGGETQYF. The DNA for the CDR3 is TGTGCCACCAGTGATACCCTAACAGGGGGAGAGACCCAGTACTTC.

There are many counts of this clonotype. The chain has TRBV7-6 and TRBJ2-5; D remains ambiguous. V dropped 7 bases and J dropped 5 bases, with 11 bases sitting between them. The germline CDR1 and CDR2 sequences are SGHVS and FNYEAQ. This CDR3 region has 12 residues. The chain's CDR3 is CASTKKGETQYF. CDR3 bases: TGTGCCAGCACCAAAAAAGGGGAGACCCAGTACTTC.

This clonotype was detected many times. V and J are TRBV6-1 and TRBJ2-3; the D gene is possibly TRBD2 (5 bases). The CDR3 is made up of 14 amino acids. The V and J ends lost 6 bases and 4 bases respectively, with 14 bases between them. Looked up from germline, CDR1 is MNHNS and CDR2 is SASEGT. This CDR3 reads CASRINRGPDTQYF. In nucleotides, the CDR3 is TGTGCCAGCAGAATAAACCGGGGTCCAGATACGCAGTATTTT.

This clonotype was counted at least ten times. J is TRBJ2-6 and V is TRBV5-6, with D tentatively TRBD1 (6 bases). The CDR3 is made up of 15 amino acids. Trimming took off 7 bases at V and 0 bases at J, with 11 bases between the two ends. Germline V gives CDR1 SGHDT, CDR2 YYEEEE. The CDR3 coding sequence is TGTGCCAGCCGGGACACGCACTCTGGGGCCAACGTCCTGACTTTC. It specifies CASRDTHSGANVLTF.

This clonotype was counted ten times or more. The chain combines TRBV12-3 or TRBV12-4 with TRBJ2-1; 9 bases are shared with TRBD1. This CDR3 is built from 16 residues. V lost 4 bases, J lost 8 bases, and 12 bases stayed unmatched. CDR3 DNA: TGTGCCAGCAGTTCCTCCGGGACAGGGAAGGTCTATGAGCAGTTCTTC. Translation: CASSSSGTGKVYEQFF.

This clonotype was recorded many times. The chain recombines TRBV28 with TRBJ2-7; D is perhaps TRBD1 (5 bases). The germline gives CDR1 MDHEN, CDR2 SYDVKM. The CDR3 loop spans 12 amino acids. V was trimmed by 7 bases and J by 5 bases, leaving 12 bases between them. The CDR3 sequence: CASTGPGNEQYF. CDR3 DNA: TGTGCCAGCACAGGGCCCGGAAACGAGCAGTACTTC.

This clonotype has ten or more counts. The CDR3 coding sequence is TGTGCCATCAGTGAATGGCTGAACACTGAAGCTTTCTTT. This codes for CAISEWLNTEAFF. The genes are TRBV10-3 and TRBJ1-1; D is ambiguous. This CDR3 is 13 amino acids long. Germline V gene sequence: CDR1 ENHRY, CDR2 SYGVKD. The V end lost 3 bases, the J end lost 0 bases, and 5 bases lay between the germline ends.

This clonotype has just a few counts. Mismatch with germline at one junction end may stem from a read error. In DNA form, the CDR3 reads TGTGCCAGCAGCGAGACTCCTATCTCAGTGGTCTTC. This gives the protein CASSETPISVVF. The rearrangement uses TRBV2 and TRBJ2-1; D is ambiguous. CDR1 is SNHLY, CDR2 FYNNEI, per germline. CDR3 length equals 12 residues.